This entry features one T cell receptor (beta chain) sequence. The antigen is unknown. The CDR3 spans 16 residues. The J segment lost 6 bases and the V segment lost 3 bases, leaving 15 bases of the junction unmatched. Germline V lookup: CDR1 GTSNPN, CDR2 SVGIG (reference sequence). The sample belongs to a study of cytomegalovirus exposure and HLA in healthy donors. Whole-study findings and limits: As immune exposure information, only CMV serostatus was available.

The PCR was carried out with 60 Vbeta primers and 13 Jbeta primers. Repertoires were generated with immunoSEQ multiplex PCR, while TCRdb's copy carries only in-frame clones and drops some. The sample has 150,000 to 200,000 clones, roughly 73% seen once. The specimen sequenced was PBMCs. V and J are TRBV30 and TRBJ2-3; 7 bases line up with TRBD1. This TCR was sampled from a female donor in good health and CMV-seronegative. CDR3 region: CAWSARRGYGVDTQYF. The DNA for the CDR3 is TGTGCCTGGAGCGCCCGCAGGGGGTACGGTGTGGATACGCAGTATTTT.